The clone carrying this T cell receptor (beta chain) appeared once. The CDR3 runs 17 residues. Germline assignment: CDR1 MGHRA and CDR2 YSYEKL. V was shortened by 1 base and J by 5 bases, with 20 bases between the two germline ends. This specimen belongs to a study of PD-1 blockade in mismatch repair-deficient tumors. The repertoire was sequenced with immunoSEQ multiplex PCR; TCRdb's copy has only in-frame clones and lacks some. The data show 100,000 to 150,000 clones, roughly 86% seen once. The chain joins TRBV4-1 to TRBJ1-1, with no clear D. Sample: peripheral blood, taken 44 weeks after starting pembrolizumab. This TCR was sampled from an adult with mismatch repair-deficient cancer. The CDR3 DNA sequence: TGCGCCAGCAGCCAAGCTCAGAGTTTTGCCTTCCGAACTGAAGCTTTCTTT. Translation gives CASSQAQSFAFRTEAFF.